The 7 T cell receptor beta chains given below trace back to one sample, sequenced in a study of blood T cells in healthy people across ages. Sample-barcoded 5' priming and a J-beta primer mix drove a second PCR of about 6 to 11 cycles. MiXCR, applied by TCRdb to the 5' RACE reads, yields one record per CDR3 protein. The sample holds more than 800,000 distinct CDR3 sequences, 45% seen once. Sequenced sample: blood. These receptors all come from a woman aged 55-69 years in good health.

The V gene is TRBV7-6, the J gene TRBJ1-1, with a weak D call TRBD1 (6 bases). From germline, CDR1 is SGHVS and CDR2 FNYEAQ. The CDR3 loop spans 17 amino acids. V lost 1 base, J lost 0 bases, and 15 bases lay in between. The CDR3 DNA follows: TGTGCCAGCAGCTTAGTTCGGGGGGCGGAAATGAACACTGAAGCTTTCTTT. It translates to CASSLVRGAEMNTEAFF. The full variable domain, rest sourced from reference TRBV7-6 and TRBJ1-1, is GAGVSQSPRYKVTKRGQDVALRCDPISGHVSLYWYRQALGQGPEFLTYFNYEAQQDKSGLPNDRFSAERPEGSISTLTIQRTEQRDSAMYRCASSLVRGAEMNTEAFFGQGTRLTVV.

This clonotype has at least ten counts. The chain is built from TRBV28 and TRBJ2-4; no clear D. Germline loops: CDR1 MDHEN, CDR2 SYDVKM. The CDR3 loop spans 12 amino acids. V was trimmed by 5 bases and J by 7 bases, leaving 9 bases between them. The CDR3 region is CASSLQRNIQYF. The CDR3 nucleotides read TGTGCCAGCAGTCTCCAGAGGAACATTCAGTACTTC.

In the case of this clonotype: A much larger clone lies one base from this, so it may be a read error. CDR3 sequence (DNA): TGCGCCAGCAGTGGGGGACAGGGATCCACTGAAGCTTTCTTT. This translates into CASSGGQGSTEAFF. V gene TRBV10-2 combines with J gene TRBJ1-1, with 9 nucleotides matching TRBD1. There are 14 residues in the CDR3. Germline values: CDR1 WSHSY, CDR2 SAAADI. The ends lost 4 bases at V and 4 bases at J; junction bases unmatched: 4.

This clonotype was seen only a few times. CDR3 nucleotide sequence: TGCGCCAGCAGCTTGGCATGGCTGGACCAAGAGACCCAGTACTTC. Translated: CASSLAWLDQETQYF. J is TRBJ2-5 and V is TRBV5-1; D is ambiguous. The CDR3 sequence is 15 residues long. The germline V gene encodes CDR1 SGHRS and CDR2 YFSETQ. Trimming removed 0 bases from V and 0 bases from J, with 9 bases in between.

This clonotype was observed a handful of times. The gene calls are TRBV29-1 and TRBJ1-1; weak D call: TRBD1 (6 bases). Trimming stripped 6 bases from V and 1 base from J, with 18 bases between. Germline V gene sequence: CDR1 SQVTM, CDR2 ANQGSEA. This CDR3 is built from 15 residues. The CDR3 is CSVGGEDVWNTEAFF. CDR3 bases: TGCAGCGTCGGGGGCGAAGACGTTTGGAACACTGAAGCTTTCTTT.

Turning to this clonotype: This clone may be a read error of a much larger clone one base away. The chain recombines TRBV7-9 with TRBJ1-2; 10 nucleotides agree with TRBD1. Germline lookup yields CDR1 SEHNR and CDR2 FQNEAQ (reference sequence). There are 15 residues in the CDR3. V gave up 6 bases and J gave up 5 bases; unmatched junction bases: 9. For the CDR3, the DNA is TGTGCCAGCAGACTGACAGGGGGCGCAGGTTATGGCTACACCTTC. It codes for CASRLTGGAGYGYTF.

The V gene is TRBV14, the J gene TRBJ1-5, with TRBD1 matching 7 bases. Germline trimming cut 3 bases from V and 5 bases from J; bases unmatched to any gene: 1. CDR3 size: 13 residues. Germline CDR1 reads SGHDN; CDR2 reads FVKESK. The DNA for the CDR3 is TGTGCCAGCAGCCAGACAGGGCATCAGCCCCAGCATTTT. It encodes CASSQTGHQPQHF.